This record concerns one T cell receptor beta chain sequence. Which antigen it targets is not known. No qualities accompany the bases; no much larger clone lies one base away. In the germline V gene, CDR1 corresponds to SGHVS and CDR2 to FQNEAQ. V is cut by 5 bases and J by 2 bases, and the space between the germline ends is 15 bases. From the cysteine up to the phenylalanine, the CDR3 has a length of 15 residues. Left in the record is the CDR3 DNA by itself, 45 bases read in frame from the first base. Peripheral blood CD8+ and CD4+ T cells from healthy donors, Susac syndrome patients and multiple sclerosis patients were profiled by high-throughput TCR beta sequencing. The multiple sclerosis controls were treatment-naive patients who had stable or active relapsing-remitting disease and met the revised McDonald criteria. CD8+ TEMRA cells were enriched by FACS, while bulk CD8+ and CD4+ T cells were purified by magnetic negative isolation. Blood was collected in EDTA tubes and processed within 24 hours, with PBMCs isolated through density gradient centrifugation. PBMCs intended for TCR sequencing were cryopreserved in liquid nitrogen and were subsequently thawed in a 37 degrees C water bath. The sorted or isolated CD4+, CD8+ and CD8+ TEMRA cells reached a purity of at least 90%.

RNA was extracted using the RNeasy kit, and roughly 0.45 to 1 microgram was reverse transcribed with random hexamers. TCR beta CDR3 regions were amplified with the immunoSEQ multiplex PCR assay covering 54 Vbeta and 13 Jbeta segments. Bias from PCR amplification was corrected by using a synthetic template baseline for primer optimization and for computational correction. As for the original processing: Reads were annotated to V, D and J genes according to IMGT and were analyzed with immunoSEQ Analyzer, with only productive sequences retained. Clonality was calculated as one minus the Shannon entropy normalized by log2 of the number of productive unique sequences. For each patient and control, public and private clones were evaluated within the 100 most prevalent clones. Clones were defined as Susac-specific if absent from the healthy and MS cohorts, from some 1,000 published viral clones and from other ImmuneACCESS disease sequences. TCRdb reanalyzed the raw reads on its own, using fastp at Q25 for trimming and MiXCR for clone calling, and kept in-frame beta chains. Each entry is one CDR3 protein sequence, shown with its most common DNA and genes. The V and J calls and clone size come from TCRdb's table, not from the authors' own analysis. For this sample there are 250,000 to 350,000 distinct CDR3 sequences; roughly 84% appear just once. The top ten hold over 0.095% of the sample.

The data were obtained in a study of CD8 T cells in Susac syndrome (dated by TCRdb to between 2018 and 2020). In terms of the full investigation: The study used repertoire sequencing to test whether antigen drove CD8+ T cell activation and differentiation in Susac syndrome. Clonality of the CD8+ T cell repertoire was compared between roughly twelve healthy donors, about 14 Susac syndrome patients and about 15 multiple sclerosis patients.

Study-wide findings and limitations: The TCR sequencing and HLA analysis was acknowledged to have included a relatively small number of individuals.

The source is a human donor with multiple sclerosis. The sequence joins TRBV7-8 to TRBJ1-2; the D gene is possibly TRBD1, with 6 bases matching. Sequencing was performed on CD8+ T cells from PBMCs. The bases read TGTGCCAGCAGCCCTTTAGGGGGTTCGAACTATGGCTACACCTTC. Its amino acids are CASSPLGGSNYGYTF.